These 23 T cell receptor beta chains originate from one sample sequenced in a study of cytomegalovirus exposure and HLA in healthy donors (dated by TCRdb to the late 2010s). Library preparation employed the immunoSEQ multiplex PCR assay. For the multiplex PCR, a mixture combining 60 forward primers for TCR Vbeta segments and 13 reverse primers for TCR Jbeta segments was used. Sourced from immuneACCESS, this table was stored by TCRdb with only in-frame sequences that have V and J called. A share of the clones is absent; for the studies checked, an unresolved V gene accounts for under half, and the remainder has no known explanation. The table for this sample lists over 95,000 clones; 70% to 85% of them were counted only once. Of the sample, around 2.3% is held by the ten largest clones. Sequenced input: PBMCs. The receptor set was obtained from a woman in her late teens or twenties in good health and CMV-seronegative.

This clone has a single count. The chain recombines TRBV7-6 with TRBJ2-7; TRBD1 might be the D (5 bases). The CDR3 extends over 14 amino acids. Trimming stripped 3 bases from V and 2 bases from J, with 11 bases between. Germline lookup yields CDR1 SGHVS and CDR2 FNYEAQ. Here the CDR3 DNA reads TGTGCCAGCAGCTTTGGAGACAGCACCTACGAGCAGTACTTC. This codes for CASSFGDSTYEQYF. The variable domain in full, completed from reference TRBV7-6 and TRBJ2-7, reads GAGVSQSPRYKVTKRGQDVALRCDPISGHVSLYWYRQALGQGPEFLTYFNYEAQQDKSGLPNDRFSAERPEGSISTLTIQRTEQRDSAMYRCASSFGDSTYEQYFGPGTRLTVT.

The gene calls are TRBV27 and TRBJ2-5, with a possible D match to TRBD1 (5 bases). Between the trimmed V and J ends, which lost 2 bases and 3 bases, there was a span of 13 bases. Looked up from germline, CDR1 is MNHEY and CDR2 is SMNVEV (reference sequence). This CDR3 comprises 15 residues. Here the CDR3 reads CASSLRAGWEETQYF. CDR3 coding DNA: TGTGCCAGCAGTTTAAGGGCAGGGTGGGAAGAGACCCAGTACTTC.

The genes are TRBV30 and TRBJ2-2; D possibly corresponds to TRBD2 (6 bases). Germline V gene data show CDR1 as GTSNPN and CDR2 as SVGIG (reference sequence). The CDR3 is made up of 15 amino acids. The V end was cut by 0 bases, the J end by 3 bases, with 11 bases between. The CDR3 sequence is CAWSVGPGDTGELFF. The CDR3 region has the DNA TGTGCCTGGAGTGTGGGGCCGGGGGACACCGGGGAGCTGTTTTTT.

The V and J genes are TRBV7-2 and TRBJ1-1, with D possibly TRBD1 on 6 matching bases. The CDR3 is 15 amino acids. CDR1 is SGHTA and CDR2 is FQGNSA in the germline V gene. V was shortened by 5 bases and J by 1 base, with 14 bases between the two germline ends. The CDR3 sequence: CASSQTGTKNTEAFF. Written as DNA, the CDR3 is TGTGCCAGCAGCCAGACCGGGACAAAGAACACTGAAGCTTTCTTT.

The rearrangement joins TRBV5-1 to TRBJ1-1; TRBD1 aligns across 9 bases. J lost 1 base, V lost 4 bases, and 2 bases had no gene match. Germline V CDR1 and CDR2: SGHRS, YFSETQ. This CDR3 is 14 amino acids long. Here the CDR3 DNA reads TGCGCCAGCAGCCCGACAGGGGGGAACACTGAAGCTTTCTTT. Translated, it gives CASSPTGGNTEAFF.

The chain couples TRBV5-1 to TRBJ2-1, with 7 bases fitting TRBD2. CDR3 length: 15 residues. Per the germline V gene, CDR1 is SGHRS and CDR2 is YFSETQ. V lost 3 bases to trimming and J lost 0 bases; unmatched junction nucleotides: 3. Here the CDR3 DNA reads TGCGCCAGCAGCTCTCTAGCGGACTCCTACAATGAGCAGTTCTTC. This gives the protein CASSSLADSYNEQFF.

V and J are TRBV6-1 and TRBJ2-7, with D perhaps TRBD2 (6 bases). CDR3 length equals 15 residues. The germline V gene has CDR1 MNHNS and CDR2 SASEGT. Trimming removed 5 bases at V and 5 bases at J, with 19 bases between. CDR3 bases: TGTGCCAGCAGTTCAAGGTGGAGGGGCGGCGACGAGCAGTACTTC. Translating gives CASSSRWRGGDEQYF.

V gene TRBV29-1 combines with J gene TRBJ1-4; 9 positions match TRBD1. The CDR3 extends over 13 amino acids. Germline CDR1 is SQVTM and CDR2 is ANQGSEA. With V trimmed by 6 bases and J by 7 bases, 6 bases remained unmatched. The chain's CDR3 is CSVGTGRSEKLFF. CDR3 DNA sequence: TGCAGCGTCGGGACAGGGAGAAGTGAAAAACTGTTTTTT.

The chain uses TRBV5-6 and TRBJ1-3; weak D call: TRBD1 (5 bases). The CDR3 spans 10 residues. The germline V and J ends were trimmed by 10 bases and 4 bases, with 6 bases remaining between them. Per the germline V gene, CDR1 is SGHDT and CDR2 is YYEEEE. CDR3 sequence reads: CAGGGNTIYF. The CDR3 DNA sequence: TGTGCCGGGGGGGGAAACACCATATATTTT. The entire variable domain, with the rest obtained from reference TRBV5-6 and TRBJ1-3, is as follows: DAGVTQSPTHLIKTRGQQVTLRCSPKSGHDTVSWYQQALGQGPQFIFQYYEEEERQRGNFPDRFSGHQFPNYSSELNVNALLLGDSALYLCAGGGNTIYFGEGSWLTVV.

Concerning this clone: Sequence at one end of the junction differs from germline and may be a read error. V gene TRBV6-5 combines with J gene TRBJ1-1, with TRBD1 matching 11 bases. The CDR3 consists of 13 residues. CDR1 MNHEY and CDR2 SVGAGI come from the germline V gene. DNA of the CDR3: TGTGCCAGCAGTTACGACCGGGACAGGGGGTGGGTCTTT. Translated: CASSYDRDRGWVF.

This rearrangement joins TRBV29-1 to TRBJ2-2; TRBD2 matches 7 bases. This CDR3 is built from 15 residues. Per the germline V gene, CDR1 is SQVTM and CDR2 is ANQGSEA. J gave up 4 bases and V 5 bases, and 10 bases lay outside the gene matches. In DNA, the CDR3 is TGCAGCGTTTCCGGGCGGGAGCGGATCACCGGGGAGCTGTTTTTT. It specifies CSVSGRERITGELFF.

The genes are TRBV7-6 and TRBJ2-2; TRBD2 might be the D (6 bases). The CDR3 is 16 amino acids. V gave up 5 bases and J gave up 4 bases, with 17 bases separating them. The V gene's germline CDR1 is SGHVS and CDR2 FNYEAQ. CDR3 bases: TGTGCCAGCAGCCCAGTTGGCGGAGGGGCCACCGGGGAGCTGTTTTTT. Protein product: CASSPVGGGATGELFF.

This chain joins TRBV7-2 and TRBJ2-1, with D possibly being TRBD2 (5 bases). V lost 6 bases and J lost 2, with 14 bases in between. The CDR3 is made up of 15 amino acids. The germline gives CDR1 SGHTA, CDR2 FQGNSA. In nucleotides, the CDR3 is TGTGCCAGCAGTATCCGAGGCGGGCCCTACAATGAGCAGTTCTTC. This codes for CASSIRGGPYNEQFF.

A note on this clone: Other DNA sequences in the sample encode the same CDR3. This chain connects TRBV5-1 to TRBJ1-2; tentatively, D is TRBD1 (6 bases). Per the germline V gene, CDR1 is SGHRS and CDR2 is YFSETQ. The CDR3 length is 13 residues. Trimming took off 0 bases at V and 3 bases at J, with 6 bases between the two ends. The CDR3 DNA follows: TGCGCCAGCAGCTTGGGACAGGACTATGGCTACACCTTC. Translation gives CASSLGQDYGYTF.

This clone was observed a few times. The chain recombines TRBV10-1 with TRBJ1-1, with no clear D. This CDR3 is built from 11 residues. The germline gives CDR1 WNHNN, CDR2 SYGVQD (reference sequence). Trimming took 3 bases from V and 11 from J, leaving 10 bases between them. CDR3 nucleotides: TGCGCCAGCAGTGATGGACTTCGGGCTTTCTTT. This codes for CASSDGLRAFF.

The chain carries TRBV28 and TRBJ2-7; D is unresolved. CDR3 length equals 12 residues. Trimming shortened V by 5 bases and J by 2 bases, and 7 bases separated the two germline ends. The germline V gene encodes CDR1 MDHEN and CDR2 SYDVKM. The CDR3 region has the DNA TGTGCCAGCAGTGAGGTTACCTACGAGCAGTACTTC. It codes for CASSEVTYEQYF.

The gene calls are TRBV4-3 and TRBJ2-2; 10 positions match TRBD1. The CDR3 totals 16 residues. In germline, CDR1 is LGHNA, CDR2 YSLEER. V lost 3 bases and J lost 2; bases outside the gene matches: 3. CDR3 DNA: TGCGCCAGCAGCCAGATGACAGGGGGCAACACCGGGGAGCTGTTTTTT. As protein: CASSQMTGGNTGELFF.

The gene calls are TRBV23-1 and TRBJ2-7; TRBD1 matches at 7 bases. TRBV23-1 is placed among ORFs of uncertain function. This CDR3 is built from 16 residues. V shed 5 bases, J shed 4 bases, and the junction held 14 bases outside the gene matches. The CDR3 loop is CASSLSRAGGKYEQYV. The CDR3 DNA follows: TGCGCCAGCAGTTTGTCGAGGGCAGGGGGTAAATACGAGCAGTACGTC.

The chain links TRBV7-2 to TRBJ2-7, with 8 bases matching TRBD2. The CDR3 has 15 amino acids. The V gene end was trimmed by 5 bases and the J gene end by 4 bases; junction bases not matched to a gene: 10. Germline V CDR1 and CDR2: SGHTA, FQGNSA. The CDR3 DNA reads TGTGCCAGCAGCCCGGGAGGGGAGAGGTCGTACGAGCAGTACTTC. Residues: CASSPGGERSYEQYF.

This clone was seen a few times. V gene TRBV5-1 combines with J gene TRBJ2-2, with D possibly matching TRBD2 (7 bases). In germline, CDR1 is SGHRS, CDR2 YFSETQ. The CDR3 is 14 amino acids. V was cut by 5 bases and J by 8 bases, with 16 bases left in between. CDR3 nucleotide sequence: TGCGCCAGCAGGATCGGGGGGCAGGATGGGGAGCTGTTTTTT. This sequence encodes CASRIGGQDGELFF.

The chain joins TRBV5-8 to TRBJ1-4, with 9 bases fitting TRBD1. This CDR3 contains 15 residues. J lost 5 bases, V lost 0 bases, and 2 bases had no gene match. CDR1 is SGHTS, CDR2 YDEGEE, per germline. CDR3 nucleotides: TGTGCCAGCAGCTTGGACGGGACAGGGAATGAAAAACTGTTTTTT. Translation: CASSLDGTGNEKLFF.

This chain uses TRBV27 with TRBJ2-1; TRBD2 aligns across 10 bases. The CDR3 has 16 residues. Germline loops: CDR1 MNHEY, CDR2 SMNVEV (reference sequence). The V gene end was trimmed by 3 bases and the J gene end by 2 bases; junction bases not matched to a gene: 4. As DNA, the CDR3 is TGTGCCAGCAGTTTGTTGAGCGGGAGGGCCTACAATGAGCAGTTCTTC. Translation: CASSLLSGRAYNEQFF.

The chain carries TRBV7-9 and TRBJ1-1; D might be TRBD1 (5 bases). In germline, CDR1 is SEHNR, CDR2 FQNEAQ (reference sequence). The V and J ends lost 8 bases and 3 bases respectively, with 13 bases between them. The CDR3 covers 13 residues. The CDR3 sequence: CASVRGGDTEAFF. As DNA, the CDR3 is TGTGCCAGCGTTCGGGGGGGAGACACTGAAGCTTTCTTT.